A selection of T cell receptor beta chains follows, all from one sample in a study of identical twins. TCRdb itself ran the 5' RACE reads through MiXCR, one entry per CDR3 protein. The data show 100,000 to 110,000 distinct CDR3 sequences, under 7% seen once. The sequencing input was memory T cells sorted from blood. Receptors originate from a woman aged 45-65 years in good health. The CDR3 runs from the conserved cysteine through the conserved F or W. Each record gives: D gene, V gene, J gene, CDR3 length, clone size, CDR3 protein, CDR3 DNA. D genes are given only for firm matches. Size is stated for part of the rows, as once, few or many counts, or as a class when the clone is expanded.

-,TRBV5-1,TRBJ2-1,13,many,CASSLANSPEQFF,TGCGCCAGCAGCTTGGCTAACTCCCCTGAGCAGTTCTTC
TRBD1,TRBV5-6,TRBJ1-1,17,many,CASSGSHRGRGGTEAFF,TGTGCCAGCAGCGGTTCCCACAGGGGGCGCGGAGGCACTGAAGCTTTCTTT
TRBD2,TRBV4-2,TRBJ2-1,16,few,CASSQAASGIYNEQFF,TGTGCCAGCAGCCAAGCTGCCAGCGGGATTTACAATGAGCAGTTCTTC
TRBD2,TRBV24-1,TRBJ2-1,18,many,CATSGAETSGRDLDEQFF,TGTGCCACCAGTGGGGCGGAAACTAGCGGGAGGGACCTGGATGAGCAGTTCTTC
TRBD1,TRBV5-5,TRBJ2-7,13,many,CASSSLTGDEQYF,TGTGCCAGCAGCTCGCTGACAGGGGATGAGCAGTACTTC
-,TRBV7-6,TRBJ2-2,13,many,CASNGAGTGELFF,TGTGCCAGCAATGGGGCTGGCACCGGGGAGCTGTTTTTT
-,TRBV9,TRBJ2-1,16,-,CASSVGMGSSYNEQFF,TGTGCCAGCAGCGTAGGTATGGGCTCCTCCTACAATGAGCAGTTCTTC
TRBD1,TRBV11-3,TRBJ1-1,13,many,CASSSQGAAEAFF,TGTGCCAGCAGCTCACAGGGGGCGGCTGAAGCTTTCTTT
-,TRBV6-1,TRBJ1-1,11,-,CASSFRAEAFF,TGTGCCAGCAGTTTCAGGGCCGAGGCTTTCTTT
-,TRBV7-9,TRBJ2-2,17,many,CASSLFVSFANTGELFF,TGTGCCAGCAGCTTATTCGTGAGCTTCGCGAACACCGGGGAGCTGTTTTTT
-,TRBV7-9,TRBJ2-1,13,many,CASSLRNANEQFF,TGTGCCAGCAGCTTAAGGAATGCTAATGAGCAGTTCTTC